The T cell receptor beta chain under discussion was sequenced for a study of Graves' ophthalmopathy and Graves' hyperthyroidism. The ends were cut back, 0 bases at V and 4 bases at J, with 12 bases in the middle. Looked up from germline, CDR1 is GTSNPN and CDR2 is SVGIG (reference sequence). There are 15 residues in the CDR3. TCR beta CDR3 regions were amplified from RNA transcripts. An opening RT-PCR round employed HTBI primers and preceded a second-round multiplex PCR. TCRdb re-analysed the multiplex PCR reads in MiXCR, keeping a single row per CDR3 protein. The sample has about 410,000 distinct CDR3 sequences; about 16% are singletons.

The TCR originated in a woman aged 18 to 35 with Graves' ophthalmopathy. The sample was peripheral blood. V is TRBV30 and J is TRBJ2-2; D perhaps matches TRBD2 (7 bases). The CDR3 here is CAWSVGGETTGELFF. CDR3 coding DNA: TGTGCCTGGAGTGTAGGGGGGGAAACCACCGGGGAGCTGTTTTTT.